The clone carrying this TCR beta chain showed up many times. Its antigen is undetermined. This specimen comes from a study of identical twins. General study findings and limits: High-abundance cord blood beta clonotypes had fewer insertions; memory repertoires showed none. Beta out-of-frame sequences showed weaker excess twin sharing. Out-of-frame sharing of TCR alpha in monozygotic twins was underestimated by models.

The germline V and J ends were trimmed by 7 bases and 4 bases, with 16 bases remaining between them. CDR3 length: 14 amino acids. In germline, CDR1 is LNHDA, CDR2 SQIVND (reference sequence). Template switching added a universal primer binding site, and final cDNA carried unique molecular identifiers. In TCRdb, the 5' RACE reads were re-called with MiXCR into one record per CDR3 protein. The sample contains approximately 150,000 distinct CDR3 sequences, roughly 3.2% of which appear only once. This rearrangement joins TRBV19 to TRBJ2-5; D perhaps matches TRBD2 (5 bases). The specimen sequenced was memory T cells sorted from blood. The TCR comes from a man younger than 35 in good health. Here the CDR3 DNA reads TGTGCCAGTAACGGGATTAGATCGGCAGAGACCCAGTACTTC. Translating it yields CASNGIRSAETQYF. Full variable domain (rest looked up from reference TRBV19 and TRBJ2-5): DGGITQSPKYLFRKEGQNVTLSCEQNLNHDAMYWYRQDPGQGLRLIYYSQIVNDFQKGDIAEGYSVSREKKESFPLTVTSAQKNPTAFYLCASNGIRSAETQYFGPGTRLLVL.